This T cell receptor (beta chain) appears in the sequencing data of a study of Graves' ophthalmopathy and Graves' hyperthyroidism. Study findings and constraints: Sensitivity reached just under 90% and specificity approximately 81% for a 13-signature model separating ophthalmopathy from stable hyperthyroidism. The study's model predicted ophthalmopathy progression at about 64% sensitivity and 72% to 85% specificity.

This clonotype came up many times. Its antigen is unknown. In germline, CDR1 is MNHEY, CDR2 SVGAGI. After removal of 1 base from V and 3 bases from J, the junction contained 8 bases not matched to a gene. This CDR3 is 16 amino acids long. Exclusion applied to patients with other autoimmune diseases, uncontrolled infections, pregnancy or lactation. The authors amplified TCR beta CDR3 regions from RNA transcripts. RT-PCR in the first round used HTBI primers; a second-round multiplex PCR followed. Each CDR3 protein is one row after TCRdb ran MiXCR on the multiplex PCR reads. The sample records fewer than 350,000 distinct CDR3 sequences, roughly a sixth being singletons.

The receptor was isolated from an adult man with Graves' ophthalmopathy. Input material: peripheral blood. V and J are TRBV6-5 and TRBJ2-7, with 8 positions matching TRBD1. As DNA, the CDR3 is TGTGCCAGCAGTTACTTCCAGGGGGCCACCCGCTACGAGCAGTACTTC. It specifies CASSYFQGATRYEQYF.